Sequencing of this T cell receptor (beta chain) was carried out in a study of T cells after somatic rescue of genetic block. The CDR3 spans 13 residues. Clones were read by immunoSEQ multiplex PCR, and TCRdb kept only the in-frame ones, dropping some. The data hold tens of thousands of clones, with more than 90% observed a single time. The sequenced material came from peripheral blood mononuclear cells (PBMCs). This sequence originates from a child younger than two. The chain uses TRBV7-5 and TRBJ1-1; the table calls TRBD1, which could not be checked here. TRBV7-5 is described as a pseudogene. In DNA, the CDR3 is TGTGCCAGCAGCTCGACAGGAAACACTGAAGCTTTCTTT. Its translation is CASSSTGNTEAFF.